The clone carrying this T cell receptor beta chain was found once. Its antigen is still unknown. The data derive from a study of cytomegalovirus exposure and HLA in healthy donors. CDR3 length equals 16 residues. Per the germline V gene, CDR1 is MGHRA and CDR2 is YSYEKL. The V end lost 0 bases, the J end lost 0 bases, and 11 bases lay between the germline ends. Researchers ran the PCR with 60 Vbeta and 13 Jbeta primers. Sequencing used immunoSEQ multiplex PCR; TCRdb keeps in-frame clones, though not all of them. The sample has roughly 200,000 clones; around four fifths are singletons. Points from the study as a whole: Analysis was carried out at a later point, and it linked a missense DCLRE1C variant to TCR beta V- and J-gene trimming. It was shown in a later analysis that HLA-associated TCR beta chains were more clonally expanded than other, equally common chains. Most subjects had HLA-A and HLA-B alleles reportedly predicted accurately by TCR beta sequences.

The receptor was derived from a woman aged 55-70 years in good health and CMV-seropositive. The chain joins TRBV4-1 to TRBJ1-1; no reliable D call. The sequenced sample consisted of PBMCs. CDR3 sequence: CASSQDPLGVNTEAFF. The CDR3 DNA is TGCGCCAGCAGCCAAGATCCTCTCGGGGTGAACACTGAAGCTTTCTTT.